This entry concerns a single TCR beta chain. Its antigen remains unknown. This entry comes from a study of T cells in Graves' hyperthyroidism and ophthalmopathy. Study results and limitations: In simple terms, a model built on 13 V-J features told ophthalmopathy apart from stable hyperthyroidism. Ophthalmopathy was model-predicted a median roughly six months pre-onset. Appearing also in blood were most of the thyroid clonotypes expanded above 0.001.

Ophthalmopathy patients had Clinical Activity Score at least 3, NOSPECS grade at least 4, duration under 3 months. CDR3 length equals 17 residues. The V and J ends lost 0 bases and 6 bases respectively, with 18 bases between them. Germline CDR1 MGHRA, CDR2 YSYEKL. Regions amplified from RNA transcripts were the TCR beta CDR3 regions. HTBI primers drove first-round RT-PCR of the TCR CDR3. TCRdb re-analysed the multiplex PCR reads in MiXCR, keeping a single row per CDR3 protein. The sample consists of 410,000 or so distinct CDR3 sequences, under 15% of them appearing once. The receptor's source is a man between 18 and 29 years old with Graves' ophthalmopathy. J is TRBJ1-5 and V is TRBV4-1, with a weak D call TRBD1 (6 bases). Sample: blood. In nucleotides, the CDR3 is TGCGCCAGCAGCCAAGATGGGGGCAGGGTGGGAGTTCAGCCCCAGCATTTT. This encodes CASSQDGGRVGVQPQHF.